This T cell receptor (beta chain) came from a study of shared clonotypes between healthy human individuals. Execution of the assay was at deep level. The repertoire was sequenced with immunoSEQ multiplex PCR; TCRdb's copy has only in-frame clones and lacks some. The sample includes about 2.3 million clones, just over 90% of them seen just once. Germline V gives CDR1 KGHSY, CDR2 FQNENV. The CDR3 totals 16 residues. Trimming stripped 3 bases from V and 4 bases from J, with 13 bases between. This clonotype originated in a young man in good health. Some clones in this sample may be carry-over from other donors' samples. The V and J genes are TRBV16 and TRBJ2-6, with D unresolved. The sample taken for sequencing was naive CD4+ T cells from PBMCs. The subset here: CD45RA+ positively selected. CDR3 nucleotides: TGTGCCAGCAGCCAGGCCCTCCCAGGAGGGGCCAACGTCCTGACTTTC. Protein sequence: CASSQALPGGANVLTF.